These T cell receptor beta chains were read from a single sample in a study of T-cell memory formation after mild COVID-19. TCRdb reprocessed the 5' RACE reads via MiXCR and lists one record per CDR3 protein. The table has approximately 580,000 distinct CDR3 sequences, over 20% seen once. Sequencing was performed on PBMCs or a T cell subset sorted from them (not recorded which). These TCRs come from an adult woman who had mild COVID-19 (a few samples of this study predate the infection). Cell type and time point are not known. Both conserved end residues are part of each CDR3. Fields, in order: V gene, CDR3 protein.

>TRBV5-1
CASSSGTSGVREDTQYF
>TRBV4-2
CASSQAVHTGELFF
>TRBV30
CAWSGVQGVLRQETQYF
>TRBV6-1
CASSNREVEDIQYF
>TRBV12-3/TRBV12-4
CASSPRAHGTEAFF
>TRBV14
CASSRGVTTEAFF
>TRBV5-1
CASSSVAGGSSYEQYF
>TRBV7-7
CASSLNPDPSGGQFF
>TRBV4-1
CASSQGGTGVDQPQHF
>TRBV9
CASSVADSPLDTQYF
>TRBV9
CASSVEWDNEQFF
>TRBV27
CASSRDRGIGEQFF
>TRBV7-2
CASSLQSGAGGYGYTF
>TRBV19
CASSIGAGKETQYF